The present T cell receptor (beta chain) was sequenced within a study of blood T cell repertoires in COVID-19. Background on the study: Samples came from the United States, Italy and Spain, spanning acute and convalescent COVID-19.

Generated by immunoSEQ multiplex PCR, the TCRdb table keeps only in-frame clones and is missing some. The sample holds over 25,000 clones; approximately 93% are singletons and the top ten take roughly 3.8%. Per germline, CDR1 SGHKS and CDR2 YYEKEE (reference sequence). V was pared by 4 bases and J by 3 bases, with 7 bases of the junction left unmatched. CDR3 length: 15 residues. The chain is built from TRBV5-5 and TRBJ2-3; 8 nucleotides agree with TRBD2. The clonotype was recovered from a man aged 60 to 69 with acute or convalescent COVID-19. Sequencing was performed on peripheral blood. The CDR3 loop reads CASSPGGAVTDTQYF. The CDR3 region has the DNA TGTGCCAGCAGCCCGGGGGGGGCCGTTACAGATACGCAGTATTTT.